A selection of T cell receptor beta chains follows, all from one sample in a study of T-cell memory formation after mild COVID-19. TCRdb passed the 5' RACE reads through MiXCR, listing each CDR3 protein once. The sample contains 400,000 to 500,000 distinct CDR3 sequences, 15% to 20% of which appear only once. The sequencing input was PBMCs or a T cell subset sorted from them (not recorded which). These TCRs come from a man between 18 and 35 years old who had mild COVID-19 (a few samples of this study predate the infection). Cell type and time point are not known. The CDR3 runs from the conserved cysteine through the conserved F or W.

V gene	J gene	CDR3 protein
TRBV7-8	TRBJ1-5	CASSLGPPPYSNQPQHF
TRBV4-1	TRBJ1-2	CASSQGSYRGRSYGYTF
TRBV7-8	TRBJ2-2	CASSTRQGARTGELFF
TRBV6-6	TRBJ2-3	CASSLGQFIDTQYF
TRBV18	TRBJ1-2	CASSPTELYGYTF
TRBV15	TRBJ1-3	CATSKFRNGNTIYF
TRBV28	TRBJ1-2	CASWAGVAGGYTF
TRBV6-2/TRBV6-3	TRBJ2-1	CASSYSALGLVNEQFF
TRBV5-1	TRBJ2-2	CASSYVDRGTGELFF
TRBV5-1	TRBJ1-1	CASRQGGGSEAFF